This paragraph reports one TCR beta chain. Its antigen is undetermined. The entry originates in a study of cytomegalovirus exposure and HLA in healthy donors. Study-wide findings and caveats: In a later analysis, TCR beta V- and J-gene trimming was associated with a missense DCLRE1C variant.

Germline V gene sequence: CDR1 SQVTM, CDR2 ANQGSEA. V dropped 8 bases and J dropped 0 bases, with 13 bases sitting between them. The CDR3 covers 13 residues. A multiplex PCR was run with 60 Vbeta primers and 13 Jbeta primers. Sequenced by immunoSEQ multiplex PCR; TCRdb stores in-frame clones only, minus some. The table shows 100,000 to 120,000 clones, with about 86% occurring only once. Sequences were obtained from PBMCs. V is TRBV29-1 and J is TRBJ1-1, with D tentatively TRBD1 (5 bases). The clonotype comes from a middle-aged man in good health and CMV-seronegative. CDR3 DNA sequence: TGCAGCTCACGGCGGGACCTGAACACTGAAGCTTTCTTT. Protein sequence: CSSRRDLNTEAFF. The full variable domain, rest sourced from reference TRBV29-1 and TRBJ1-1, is SAVISQKPSRDICQRGTSLTIQCQVDSQVTMMFWYRQQPGQSLTLIATANQGSEATYESGFVIDKFPISRPNLTFSTLTVSNMSPEDSSIYLCSSRRDLNTEAFFGQGTRLTVV.